The sequence of this TCR beta chain was determined in a study of long-term antiretroviral therapy in people with HIV. Overall study results and limits: Even long-term ART left TRB diversity below transplant donor controls, despite gains. Pre-ART expanded clones dominated the repertoire at every time point. The study found narrower CDR3 length ranges in HIV repertoires than in controls.

The germline V gene has CDR1 SQVTM and CDR2 ANQGSEA. The CDR3 has 13 amino acids. J was trimmed by 4 bases and V by 3 bases; bases with no gene match: 5. Samples were assayed with immunoSEQ v3.0 at survey level. Here immunoSEQ multiplex PCR was the method, and the copy in TCRdb shows in-frame clones only, minus some. The table shows around 33,000 clones, with 65% to 90% occurring only once. Regarding this clone: Antigen specificity is unknown.

DNA was extracted from 1-10 million thawed cryopreserved PBMC. The sequenced sample was unsorted PBMCs, obtained 0.3 years after starting antiretroviral therapy. The sequence derives from a man aged 18-30 years with HIV. The chain employs TRBV29-1 and TRBJ2-5; TRBD1 aligns across 7 bases. Written as DNA, the CDR3 is TGCAGCGTTGAGGGACAGCTAGTAGAGACCCAGTACTTC. Translated: CSVEGQLVETQYF.